This T cell receptor beta chain comes out of a study of blood T cell repertoires in COVID-19. At the level of the study: Sites in the United States, Italy and Spain provided acute and convalescent COVID-19 samples. From T cells, B-cell-depleted T cells, or PBMCs came the material, which was cDNA or gDNA.

Germline CDR1 is LNHDA and CDR2 is SQIVND (reference sequence). J was trimmed by 3 bases and V by 3 bases; bases with no gene match: 8. The CDR3 consists of 16 residues. The participants were between about 18 and 90 years old and came from 20 to 30 US areas. Donors of Cohort 3 who recovered were those that had two negative PCRs, clearance, or symptom resolution. Clones were read by immunoSEQ multiplex PCR, and TCRdb kept only the in-frame ones, dropping some. The table shows fewer than 300,000 clones, with about 93% occurring only once. Sequencing was carried out using PBMCs or T cells enriched from blood (not recorded which). The sequence derives from a woman younger than 45 who had recovered from COVID-19. The chain combines TRBV19 with TRBJ2-3, with 8 bases that match TRBD2. CDR3 amino acids: CASSIRTAGETDTQYF. The CDR3 DNA is TGTGCCAGTAGTATCAGGACAGCGGGAGAGACAGATACGCAGTATTTT.